Each of the 18 T cell receptor beta chains below was sequenced from the same sample in a study of immune evolution from preneoplasia to lung adenocarcinoma. This table comes from immunoSEQ multiplex PCR, and its TCRdb copy is limited to in-frame clones, with some not included. The sample lists 6,000 to 7,500 clones; 76% were seen once. The sequenced material came from FFPE minimally invasive lung adenocarcinoma tissue. Receptors originate from a person aged 55-79 years with lung adenocarcinoma.

This clone was seen more than once but under ten times. The CDR3 bases are TGTGCCAGCAGCTTTCCAGGGGAATCGCAGTTCTTC. As protein: CASSFPGESQFF. This chain connects TRBV11-2 to TRBJ2-1; D might be TRBD1 (6 bases). Trimming removed 3 bases at V and 12 bases at J, with 12 bases between. The CDR3 consists of 12 residues. Germline CDR1 SGHAT, CDR2 FQNNGV.

The chain combines TRBV5-1 with TRBJ2-3; 10 bases are shared with TRBD1. Germline CDR1 reads SGHRS; CDR2 reads YFSETQ. J lost 0 bases, V lost 4 bases, and 8 bases had no gene match. The CDR3 length is 17 residues. In DNA form, the CDR3 reads TGCGCCAGCAGCATCCGGGACAGGGGCCCTAGCACAGATACGCAGTATTTT. Translated: CASSIRDRGPSTDTQYF.

The V gene is TRBV7-3, the J gene TRBJ2-3; 7 bases fit TRBD2. This CDR3 has 15 amino acids. CDR1 is SGHTA and CDR2 is FQGTGA in the germline V gene. With V trimmed by 0 bases and J by 5 bases, 5 bases remained unmatched. The DNA of the CDR3 is TGTGCCAGCAGCTTAACGGCGGGAGAAGTAGATACGCAGTATTTT. Amino acids: CASSLTAGEVDTQYF.

The chain's CDR3 is CASSRTKSDEKLFF. In DNA form, the CDR3 reads TGTGCCAGCAGCCGAACTAAGTCGGATGAAAAACTGTTTTTT. The chain is built from TRBV5-8 and TRBJ1-4; D not resolved. CDR3 length: 14 residues. Germline V lookup: CDR1 SGHTS, CDR2 YDEGEE. The V end lost 4 bases, the J end lost 6 bases, and 13 bases lay between the germline ends.

The chain links TRBV6-5 to TRBJ2-5, with 9 positions matching TRBD2. V lost 0 bases and J lost 5; bases outside the gene matches: 7. Germline CDR1 and CDR2: MNHEY and SVGAGI. The CDR3 sequence is 16 residues long. CDR3 residues: CASSYSVTSGPETQYF. CDR3 sequence (DNA): TGTGCCAGCAGTTACTCGGTGACTAGCGGTCCCGAGACCCAGTACTTC.

This chain uses TRBV4-1 with TRBJ1-5; 7 positions agree with TRBD1. The CDR3 contains 12 residues. The V segment lost 6 bases and the J segment 4 bases; nucleotides outside the gene matches: 0. The germline gives CDR1 MGHRA, CDR2 YSYEKL. CDR3 sequence: CASRTGNQPQHF. The CDR3 coding sequence is TGCGCCAGCAGGACAGGGAATCAGCCCCAGCATTTT.

This chain links TRBV11-2 with TRBJ2-7, with D perhaps matching TRBD1 (5 bases). Germline-derived CDR1 and CDR2 are SGHAT and FQNNGV. V shed 5 bases and J shed 3 bases, with 14 bases lying between them. CDR3 size: 14 residues. The CDR3 DNA follows: TGTGCCAGCAGCATCGGAACCCAGGGCTACGAGCAGTACTTC. Protein sequence: CASSIGTQGYEQYF. Combining the CDR3 with reference TRBV11-2 and TRBJ2-7 gives the whole variable domain EAGVAQSPRYKIIEKRQSVAFWCNPISGHATLYWYQQILGQGPKLLIQFQNNGVVDDSQLPKDRFSAERLKGVDSTLKIQPAKLEDSAVYLCASSIGTQGYEQYFGPGTRLTVT.

This clone was picked up a small number of times. V gene TRBV6-5 combines with J gene TRBJ2-3, with 7 nucleotides matching TRBD2. CDR1 and CDR2 (germline): MNHEY, SVGAGI. The CDR3 contains 15 residues. Trimming took 6 bases from V and 2 from J; bases not matched to a gene: 8. CDR3 DNA: TGTGCCAGCAGCCGCACTAGCGATTCCACAGATACGCAGTATTTT. This codes for CASSRTSDSTDTQYF.

This clone was detected a few times. CDR3 nucleotides: TGTGCCAGTAGTATACGGCTAGAACACTACGAGCAGTACTTC. It translates to CASSIRLEHYEQYF. The chain uses TRBV19 and TRBJ2-7; D is undetermined. From germline, CDR1 is LNHDA and CDR2 SQIVND (reference sequence). V dropped 2 bases and J dropped 3 bases, with 11 bases sitting between them. CDR3 size: 14 residues. Variable domain in full (rest from reference TRBV19 and TRBJ2-7): DGGITQSPKYLFRKEGQNVTLSCEQNLNHDAMYWYRQDPGQGLRLIYYSQIVNDFQKGDIAEGYSVSREKKESFPLTVTSAQKNPTAFYLCASSIRLEHYEQYFGPGTRLTVT.

In this sample, this clone turned up once. This chain joins TRBV30 and TRBJ2-7; TRBD2 aligns across 7 bases. The CDR3 covers 12 residues. Germline CDR1 is GTSNPN and CDR2 is SVGIG (reference sequence). The V gene end was trimmed by 0 bases and the J gene end by 13 bases; junction bases not matched to a gene: 9. In DNA, the CDR3 is TGTGCCTGGAGTGTCCGTCTAGCGGACATCTACTTC. This gives the protein CAWSVRLADIYF.

The chain has TRBV29-1 and TRBJ2-5; 7 bases fit TRBD2. J lost 4 bases, V lost 0 bases, and 11 bases had no gene match. Germline lookup yields CDR1 SQVTM and CDR2 ANQGSEA. The CDR3 has 16 residues. The CDR3: CSVEDLEITGGETQYF. CDR3 nucleotides: TGCAGCGTTGAAGACCTCGAGATTACGGGAGGAGAGACCCAGTACTTC.

The chain links TRBV28 to TRBJ2-1, with TRBD2 matching 11 bases. This CDR3 is 16 amino acids long. Germline CDR1 reads MDHEN; CDR2 reads SYDVKM. J gave up 1 base and V 2 bases, and 1 base lay outside the gene matches. Here the CDR3 reads CASSLLAGGSYNEQFF. The CDR3 DNA follows: TGTGCCAGCAGTTTACTAGCGGGAGGTTCCTACAATGAGCAGTTCTTC.

A few counts support this clone. This chain joins TRBV30 and TRBJ2-7, with 7 bases that match TRBD2. From germline, CDR1 is GTSNPN and CDR2 SVGIG (reference sequence). V was pared by 5 bases and J by 6 bases, with 16 bases of the junction left unmatched. The CDR3 length is 15 residues. The CDR3 bases are TGTGCCTGGGGTGGTGGGGGAGGGGCTGCTGTCGAGCAGTACTTC. This sequence encodes CAWGGGGGAAVEQYF.

This chain links TRBV7-9 with TRBJ2-1, with D possibly matching TRBD1 (7 bases). This CDR3 is built from 14 residues. Trimming pared 10 bases from V and 1 base from J, leaving 14 bases between. Germline V gene data show CDR1 as SEHNR and CDR2 as FQNEAQ (reference sequence). The CDR3 bases are TGTGCCACCGCAGGGGGGACTTCCTACAATGAGCAGTTCTTC. As protein: CATAGGTSYNEQFF.

The rearrangement uses TRBV19 and TRBJ2-2, with D tentatively TRBD1 (6 bases). CDR3 size: 16 residues. Germline V gives CDR1 LNHDA, CDR2 SQIVND (reference sequence). V lost 0 bases and J lost 2, with 10 bases in between. CDR3 residues: CASSIDGQSNTGELFF. For the CDR3, the DNA is TGTGCCAGTAGTATAGACGGACAGAGTAACACCGGGGAGCTGTTTTTT.

This clone is a singleton in its sample. This chain links TRBV6-1 with TRBJ2-7; TRBD1 matches 7 bases. This CDR3 comprises 15 residues. The junction had 11 bases not matched to a gene; V was cut back by 6 bases and J by 3 bases. Germline CDR1 reads MNHNS; CDR2 reads SASEGT. CDR3 DNA: TGTGCCAGCAGCAAACCGGGACAGTCGGACTACGAGCAGTACTTC. Translating gives CASSKPGQSDYEQYF.

CDR3 sequence (DNA): TGTGCCAGCAGTGACCGAAGGACAGACTACAATGAGCAGTTCTTC. Translating gives CASSDRRTDYNEQFF. J is TRBJ2-1 and V is TRBV2; D may be TRBD1 (6 bases). The CDR3 is 15 amino acids. V was shortened by 3 bases and J by 3 bases, with 12 bases between the two germline ends. Germline V gene data show CDR1 as SNHLY and CDR2 as FYNNEI.

This clone was recorded a few times. The chain has TRBV5-1 and TRBJ2-2; 8 bases are a match to TRBD1. V lost 4 bases, J lost 1 base, and 3 bases stayed unmatched. Germline V gene lookup returns CDR1 SGHRS and CDR2 YFSETQ. The CDR3 totals 15 residues. The DNA for the CDR3 is TGCGCCAGCAGCGGGGGGACAGGGAACACCGGGGAGCTGTTTTTT. This gives the protein CASSGGTGNTGELFF.